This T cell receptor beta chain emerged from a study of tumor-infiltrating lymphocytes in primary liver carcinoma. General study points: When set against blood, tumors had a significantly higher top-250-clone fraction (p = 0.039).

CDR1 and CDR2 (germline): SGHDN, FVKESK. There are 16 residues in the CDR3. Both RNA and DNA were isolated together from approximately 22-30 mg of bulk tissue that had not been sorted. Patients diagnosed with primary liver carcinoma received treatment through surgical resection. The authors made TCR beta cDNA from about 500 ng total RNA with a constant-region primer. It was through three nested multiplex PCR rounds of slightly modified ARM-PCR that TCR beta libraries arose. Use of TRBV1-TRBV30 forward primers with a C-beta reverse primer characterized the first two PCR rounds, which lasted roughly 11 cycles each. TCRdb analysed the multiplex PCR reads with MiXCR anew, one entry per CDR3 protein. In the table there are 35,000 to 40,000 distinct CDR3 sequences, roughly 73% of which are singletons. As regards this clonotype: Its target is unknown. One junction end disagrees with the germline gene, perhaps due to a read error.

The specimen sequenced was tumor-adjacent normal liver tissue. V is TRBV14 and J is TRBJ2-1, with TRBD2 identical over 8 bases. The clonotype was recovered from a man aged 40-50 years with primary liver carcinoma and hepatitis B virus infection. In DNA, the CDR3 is TGTACCAGCAGTGCCATAGCGGGACGGGTAAACAATGAGCAGTTCTTC. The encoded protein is CTSSAIAGRVNNEQFF.